These 27 T cell receptor beta chains share one sample of origin, sequenced in a study of T cell changes during pregnancy in multiple sclerosis. Data came from immunoSEQ multiplex PCR; TCRdb stores just in-frame clones and leaves some out. The sample lists 98,000 or so clones; about 93% were seen once. Specimen: peripheral blood, collected after pregnancy. These receptors originate from a female donor with multiple sclerosis, enrolled in a pregnancy study.

This chain connects TRBV27 to TRBJ2-7; D gene ambiguous. The germline gives CDR1 MNHEY, CDR2 SMNVEV (reference sequence). The CDR3 is made up of 11 amino acids. V was trimmed by 4 bases and J by 3 bases, leaving 4 bases between them. CDR3 coding DNA: TGTGCCAGCAGTTCGTACTACGAGCAGTACTTC. It specifies CASSSYYEQYF.

This clone has a handful of counts. The chain recombines TRBV11-1 with TRBJ2-1; 11 bases are a match to TRBD2. Trimming at V came to 6 bases and at J to 9 bases, leaving 4 bases not matched to a gene. The CDR3 has 13 residues. CDR1 and CDR2 from the germline V gene are SGHAT and FQDESV (reference sequence). Here the CDR3 reads CASRGLAGSEQFF. The DNA of the CDR3 is TGTGCCAGCAGAGGACTAGCGGGTAGTGAGCAGTTCTTC. The whole variable domain, filled in from reference TRBV11-1 and TRBJ2-1, reads EAEVAQSPRYKITEKSQAVAFWCDPISGHATLYWYRQILGQGPELLVQFQDESVVDDSQLPKDRFSAERLKGVDSTLKIQPAELGDSAMYLCASRGLAGSEQFFGPGTRLTVL.

This sequence joins TRBV9 and TRBJ2-2; 14 bases agree with TRBD2. J lost 3 bases, V lost 3 bases, and 10 bases had no gene match. This CDR3 is 19 amino acids long. Germline values: CDR1 SGDLS, CDR2 YYNGEE. In DNA, the CDR3 is TGTGCCAGCAGCGACCCGGGACTAGCGGGAGTTCTGGACACCGGGGAGCTGTTTTTT. Protein product: CASSDPGLAGVLDTGELFF.

For this clone: The sample carries other DNA sequences with the same CDR3. The V and J genes are TRBV27 and TRBJ1-2, with D perhaps matching TRBD1 (5 bases). Trimming removed 2 bases at V and 2 bases at J, with 9 bases between. CDR3 size: 14 residues. CDR1 and CDR2 (germline): MNHEY, SMNVEV (reference sequence). The CDR3 bases are TGTGCCAGCAGTTTAAGGCGACAGAACTATGGCTACACCTTC. Translation gives CASSLRRQNYGYTF.

The chain has TRBV30 and TRBJ2-1; D is perhaps TRBD1 (6 bases). The CDR3 extends over 14 amino acids. With 1 base removed from V and 5 bases from J, the gap between germline ends came to 12 bases. CDR1 and CDR2 (germline): GTSNPN, SVGIG (reference sequence). CDR3 amino acids: CAWSDRDFDNEQFF. The DNA for the CDR3 is TGTGCCTGGAGTGACAGGGATTTCGACAATGAGCAGTTCTTC.

CDR3 nucleotide sequence: TGTGCCAGCAGCCTTCAGGCTCACTATGGCTACACCTTC. Translated: CASSLQAHYGYTF. V is TRBV27 and J is TRBJ1-2; D unresolved. The germline V gene has CDR1 MNHEY and CDR2 SMNVEV (reference sequence). There are 13 residues in the CDR3. Trimming took off 6 bases at V and 3 bases at J, with 11 bases between the two ends.

This chain uses TRBV9 with TRBJ1-2; TRBD1 matches at 7 bases. Unmatched junction bases numbered 7, after V lost 0 bases and J lost 8 bases. This CDR3 is built from 14 residues. CDR1 and CDR2 (germline): SGDLS, YYNGEE. Written as DNA, the CDR3 is TGTGCCAGCAGCGTAGACAGGGGTGTTAGCGGCTACACCTTC. The encoded protein is CASSVDRGVSGYTF.

The chain employs TRBV6-6 and TRBJ1-1; D is perhaps TRBD1 (5 bases). Germline V gene sequence: CDR1 MNHNY, CDR2 SVGAGI (reference sequence). This CDR3 spans 12 amino acids. Deletions cut 6 bases from V and 6 bases from J, with 11 bases between. CDR3 residues: CASRIDSPEAFF. CDR3 bases: TGTGCCAGCAGGATAGACAGTCCTGAAGCTTTCTTT.

This clone showed up just once. The V gene is TRBV5-8, the J gene TRBJ2-1, with 15 nucleotides matching TRBD2. CDR3 size: 18 residues. Trimming at V came to 4 bases and at J to 3 bases, leaving 8 bases not matched to a gene. The germline gives CDR1 SGHTS, CDR2 YDEGEE. CDR3 in DNA: TGTGCCAGCAGCGGGGGGACTAGCGGGAGGTATCGCTACAATGAGCAGTTCTTC. Protein: CASSGGTSGRYRYNEQFF.

The rearrangement joins TRBV19 to TRBJ2-2; 8 bases fit TRBD2. CDR1 is LNHDA, CDR2 SQIVND, per germline (reference sequence). This CDR3 region has 15 residues. Germline trimming cut 6 bases from V and 6 bases from J; bases unmatched to any gene: 9. The CDR3 here is CASSVLAELAGELFF. In nucleotides, the CDR3 is TGTGCCAGTAGCGTACTAGCGGAGCTGGCCGGGGAGCTGTTTTTT.

This chain links TRBV9 with TRBJ2-7; D possibly corresponds to TRBD2 (7 bases). V was pared by 2 bases and J by 6 bases, with 12 bases between. This CDR3 region has 13 residues. Germline lookup yields CDR1 SGDLS and CDR2 YYNGEE. CDR3 bases: TGTGCCAGCAGCGTTGTGGGAGGGGGCGAGCAGTACTTC. Translation: CASSVVGGGEQYF.

The CDR3 region has the DNA TGTGCCAGCAGTTTCGCAATGGGTGACAGGCCGTACGAGCAGTACTTC. Its translation is CASSFAMGDRPYEQYF. The chain recombines TRBV27 with TRBJ2-7, with D maybe TRBD1 (6 bases). CDR1 MNHEY and CDR2 SMNVEV come from the germline V gene (reference sequence). V was shortened by 3 bases and J by 4 bases, with 19 bases between the two germline ends. The CDR3 covers 16 residues.

The chain is built from TRBV11-2 and TRBJ2-3, with 7 positions matching TRBD2. The junction had 12 bases not matched to a gene; V was cut back by 5 bases and J by 1 base. The CDR3 totals 17 residues. CDR1 and CDR2 from the germline V gene are SGHAT and FQNNGV. CDR3 in amino acids: CASSPIRGRARTDTQYF. The CDR3 DNA sequence: TGTGCCAGCAGCCCCATTAGAGGGAGGGCCCGCACAGATACGCAGTATTTT.

CDR3 coding DNA: TGCAGCGTTTCACTCTTTACAGCGAACACTGAAGCTTTCTTT. Protein product: CSVSLFTANTEAFF. The V gene is TRBV29-1, the J gene TRBJ1-1; D is unresolved. The CDR3 sequence is 14 residues long. V was cut by 5 bases and J by 1 base, with 14 bases left in between. Germline V gene sequence: CDR1 SQVTM, CDR2 ANQGSEA.

The chain recombines TRBV19 with TRBJ1-1, with D possibly being TRBD1 (5 bases). Germline assignment: CDR1 LNHDA and CDR2 SQIVND (reference sequence). This CDR3 is 14 amino acids long. Between the trimmed V and J ends, which lost 3 bases and 6 bases, there was a span of 14 bases. The CDR3: CASSITRADPEAFF. The CDR3 region has the DNA TGTGCCAGTAGTATCACCAGGGCGGACCCTGAAGCTTTCTTT.

The chain recombines TRBV5-4 with TRBJ1-3; no clear D. V was cut by 0 bases and J by 2 bases, with 12 bases left in between. Germline-derived CDR1 and CDR2 are SGHNT and YYREEE (reference sequence). This CDR3 has 16 amino acids. The CDR3 loop is CASSLDRRKTGNTIYF. The CDR3 DNA follows: TGTGCCAGCAGCTTGGATCGGCGGAAGACTGGAAACACCATATATTTT.

V usage is TRBV19 and J usage is TRBJ2-2, with 11 bases matching TRBD2. The germline CDR1 and CDR2 sequences are LNHDA and SQIVND (reference sequence). The V gene end was trimmed by 5 bases and the J gene end by 3 bases; junction bases not matched to a gene: 5. The CDR3 loop spans 16 amino acids. CDR3 nucleotide sequence: TGTGCCAGTAGTGGGGAGGGACTAGCGGACACCGGGGAGCTGTTTTTT. Protein sequence: CASSGEGLADTGELFF.

The CDR3 nucleotides are TGCGCCAGCAGCTTGTTGGGAGGAGTAAACACCGGGGAGCTGTTTTTT. Protein product: CASSLLGGVNTGELFF. The V call is TRBV5-1, the J call TRBJ2-2; D may be TRBD2 (6 bases). Trimming took 1 base from V and 2 from J, leaving 12 bases between them. The length of the CDR3 is 16 residues. CDR1 is SGHRS and CDR2 is YFSETQ in the germline V gene. Supplemented by reference TRBV5-1 and TRBJ2-2, the full variable domain reads KAGVTQTPRYLIKTRGQQVTLSCSPISGHRSVSWYQQTPGQGLQFLFEYFSETQRNKGNFPGRFSGRQFSNSRSEMNVSTLELGDSALYLCASSLLGGVNTGELFFGEGSRLTVL.

The rearrangement joins TRBV6-4 to TRBJ2-3; TRBD2 agrees at 7 bases. Germline values: CDR1 MRHNA, CDR2 SNTAGT. The CDR3 loop spans 14 amino acids. After removal of 2 bases from V and 6 bases from J, the junction contained 5 bases not matched to a gene. The CDR3 DNA reads TGTGCCAGCAGTGACGGAAGCGGGGCTGATACGCAGTATTTT. It yields the protein CASSDGSGADTQYF.

The chain employs TRBV27 and TRBJ2-1; D is perhaps TRBD1 (5 bases). Per germline, CDR1 MNHEY and CDR2 SMNVEV (reference sequence). CDR3 length: 15 amino acids. V lost 5 bases, J lost 3 bases, and 14 bases lay in between. The CDR3 protein is CASSLSDGHYNEQFF. CDR3 bases: TGTGCCAGCAGTCTTTCCGACGGACACTACAATGAGCAGTTCTTC.

V and J are TRBV27 and TRBJ2-7, with TRBD1 matching 7 bases. This CDR3 region has 15 residues. With V trimmed by 3 bases and J by 3 bases, 8 bases remained unmatched. Per the germline V gene, CDR1 is MNHEY and CDR2 is SMNVEV (reference sequence). The CDR3 DNA reads TGTGCCAGCAGTTTCCAGTGGACAGGTATCTACGAGCAGTACTTC. This translates into CASSFQWTGIYEQYF.

This chain uses TRBV11-1 with TRBJ1-1; TRBD1 is a possible D gene (5 bases). The V end was cut by 5 bases, the J end by 3 bases, with 22 bases between. Germline CDR1 is SGHAT and CDR2 is FQDESV (reference sequence). The CDR3 is 17 residues long. In nucleotides, the CDR3 is TGTGCCAGCAGCCCCCCAACGGGACTTTTAGACCACACTGAAGCTTTCTTT. Translation: CASSPPTGLLDHTEAFF.

This chain connects TRBV19 to TRBJ2-5; 7 bases map to TRBD1. Germline CDR1 is LNHDA and CDR2 is SQIVND (reference sequence). With V trimmed by 6 bases and J by 2 bases, 3 bases remained unmatched. The CDR3 runs to 13 residues. The CDR3 DNA reads TGTGCCAGTAGATCGACAGGGCAAGAGACCCAGTACTTC. It translates to CASRSTGQETQYF.

This chain joins TRBV29-1 and TRBJ1-2, with D unresolved. CDR1 is SQVTM and CDR2 is ANQGSEA in the germline V gene. The CDR3 consists of 11 residues. V was pared by 6 bases and J by 7 bases, with 12 bases between. In DNA form, the CDR3 reads TGCAGCGTCCAAAACATATTTGGCTACACCTTC. The encoded protein is CSVQNIFGYTF.

This rearrangement joins TRBV30 to TRBJ2-7, with TRBD1 as a possible D gene (6 bases). The V gene lost 5 bases and the J gene lost 4 bases, with 9 bases spanning the gap. CDR1 and CDR2 from the germline V gene are GTSNPN and SVGIG (reference sequence). The CDR3 sequence is 11 residues long. CDR3 nucleotide sequence: TGTGCCTGGGCTCAGGGGTACGAGCAGTACTTC. This gives the protein CAWAQGYEQYF. Full variable domain (outside the CDR3, taken from reference TRBV30 and TRBJ2-7): SQTIHQWPATLVQPVGSPLSLECTVEGTSNPNLYWYRQAAGRGLQLLFYSVGIGQISSEVPQNLSASRPQDRQFILSSKKLLLSDSGFYLCAWAQGYEQYFGPGTRLTVT.

The rearrangement joins TRBV6-4 to TRBJ1-1; perhaps TRBD1 as D (5 bases). Germline CDR1 reads MRHNA; CDR2 reads SNTAGT. Trimming shortened V by 7 bases and J by 3 bases, and 18 bases separated the two germline ends. The CDR3 covers 15 residues. CDR3 sequence: CASKRGKRGDTEAFF. CDR3 in DNA: TGTGCCAGCAAACGAGGCAAACGGGGGGACACTGAAGCTTTCTTT.

The V and J genes are TRBV7-2 and TRBJ2-7, with 7 bases matching TRBD2. The CDR3 extends over 15 amino acids. Germline CDR1 is SGHTA and CDR2 is FQGNSA. Germline trimming cut 6 bases from V and 3 bases from J; bases unmatched to any gene: 11. As DNA, the CDR3 is TGTGCCAGCAGTGAATGGGGGGGTTCCCTCTACGAGCAGTACTTC. This sequence encodes CASSEWGGSLYEQYF.